This T cell receptor beta chain was recorded in a study of spatial heterogeneity in lung cancer. Study summary: Alpha-chain detections were consistently fewer than beta-chain detections among the sequences. In raw reads, more than nine appearances on average were recorded for each unique TCR and UMI combination. Findings and limits, study-wide: Counts for ubiquitous and regional expanded TCRs went along with ubiquitous and regional nonsynonymous mutations, respectively. Mutation counts in tumors were tracked by counts of expanded intratumoral alpha and beta TCRs. Alpha chain coverage of tumor T cells was estimated at about 6.3%, and beta chain coverage at about 13%.

Germline loops: CDR1 SQVTM, CDR2 ANQGSEA. V gave up 1 base and J gave up 4 bases; unmatched junction bases: 4. This CDR3 has 15 residues. A single record per CDR3 protein comes from TCRdb applying MiXCR to the 5' RACE reads. The sample includes roughly 15,000 distinct CDR3 sequences, 4.7% seen only once; the top ten take about 16%. With respect to this clonotype: What it binds is unknown.

Time point: sample taken at primary tumor resection. This specimen consisted of lung tumor tissue, obtained at surgery. The chain joins TRBV29-1 to TRBJ1-2, with 12 bases fitting TRBD1. The clonotype was recovered from a female donor with early-stage non-small cell lung cancer. CDR3 sequence (DNA): TGCAGCGTTGAAGGGGGACAGGGGGCCCCCTATGGCTACACCTTC. Translated, it gives CSVEGGQGAPYGYTF.